This T cell receptor beta chain was documented in a study of control samples from healthy donors and cancer patients (TCRdb year 2020). Libraries were prepared through the immunoSEQ multiplex PCR assay. TCRdb obtained this table from immuneACCESS and retained in-frame rearrangements with V and J assigned. These tables miss some clones; where compared with another copy, unresolved V genes account for less than half of the shortfall, and the remainder is unexplained. Across this sample there are 50,000 or so clones, with approximately 85% seen only once. Approximately 4% of the sample belongs to the ten largest clones. To note about this clone: Its antigen specificity is not known. Base quality data are lacking; no much larger clone is found one base away.

The CDR3 starts with the cysteine, ends with the phenylalanine, and has 12 residues. Just CDR3 DNA is preserved here, 36 bases in frame from base 1. From the germline V gene, CDR1 is MDHEN and CDR2 is SYDVKM. The V and J ends are trimmed by 6 bases and 4 bases, leaving 10 bases between them. This TCR derives from a man aged 45-65 years in good health. The sequence is built from TRBV28 and TRBJ2-7; possibly the D gene is TRBD2, per 5 matching bases. Sequencing input: blood. CDR3 loop: CASRDFGYEQYF. The nucleotides are TGTGCCAGCAGGGACTTTGGATACGAGCAGTACTTC.